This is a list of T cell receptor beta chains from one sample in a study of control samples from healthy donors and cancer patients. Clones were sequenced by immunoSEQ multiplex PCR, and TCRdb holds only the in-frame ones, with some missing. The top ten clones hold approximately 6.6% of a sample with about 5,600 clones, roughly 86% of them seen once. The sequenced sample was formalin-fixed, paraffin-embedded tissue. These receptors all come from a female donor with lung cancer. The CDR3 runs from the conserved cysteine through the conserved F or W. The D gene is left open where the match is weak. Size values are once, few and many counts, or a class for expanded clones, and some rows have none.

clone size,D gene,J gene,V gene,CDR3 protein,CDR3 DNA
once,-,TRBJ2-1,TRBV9,CASSIITDFLYNEQFF,TGTGCCAGCAGCATTATTACGGATTTCTTATACAATGAGCAGTTCTTC
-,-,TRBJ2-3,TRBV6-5,CASSFALQQYF,TGTGCCAGCAGCTTCGCCCTTCAGCAGTATTTT
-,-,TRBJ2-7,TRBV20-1,CSASSPNYEQYF,TGCAGTGCTAGTAGCCCCAACTACGAGCAGTACTTC
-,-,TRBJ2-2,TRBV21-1,CASSLTSGIWAGELFF,TGTGCCAGCAGTCTTACTAGCGGGATTTGGGCCGGGGAGCTGTTTTTT
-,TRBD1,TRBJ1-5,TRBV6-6,CASSLLTGGNGNQPQHF,TGTGCCAGCAGTCTTCTCACAGGGGGGAACGGCAATCAGCCCCAGCATTTT
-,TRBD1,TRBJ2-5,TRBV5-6,CASGSTPGQGLERETQYF,TGTGCCAGCGGGTCAACACCGGGACAGGGGTTGGAAAGGGAGACCCAGTACTTC
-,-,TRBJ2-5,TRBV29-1,CSVGDRFQETQYF,TGCAGCGTTGGAGACAGGTTTCAAGAGACCCAGTACTTC
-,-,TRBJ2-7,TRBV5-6,CASSLTLGVRYEQYF,TGTGCCAGCAGCCTTACCCTCGGGGTTAGGTACGAGCAGTACTTC
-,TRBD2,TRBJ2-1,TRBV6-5,CASSSAGTSGNEQFF,TGTGCCAGCAGTTCCGCCGGGACTAGCGGCAATGAGCAGTTCTTC
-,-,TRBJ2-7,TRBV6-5,CASSYSGLDDSYEQYF,TGTGCCAGCAGTTATTCGGGTCTGGATGACTCCTACGAGCAGTACTTC
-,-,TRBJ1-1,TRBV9,CASSVSYNLGTEAFF,TGTGCCAGCAGCGTATCATACAACCTAGGAACTGAAGCTTTCTTT
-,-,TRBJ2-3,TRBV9,CASNGGLGTDTQYF,TGTGCCAGCAACGGAGGACTCGGCACAGATACGCAGTATTTT
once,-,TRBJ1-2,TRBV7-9,CASSLATTISTSGYTF,TGTGCCAGCAGCTTAGCGACAACTATCTCCACCTCTGGCTACACCTTC
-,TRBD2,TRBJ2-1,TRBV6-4,CASSASGTSNEQFF,TGTGCCAGCAGTGCTTCCGGGACTAGTAATGAGCAGTTCTTC
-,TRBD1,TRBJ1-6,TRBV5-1,CASSAEGAPNSPLHF,TGCGCCAGCAGCGCGGAGGGGGCCCCGAATTCACCCCTCCACTTT
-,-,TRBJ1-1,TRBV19,CASSIPGTMNTEAFF,TGTGCCAGTAGTATTCCCGGGACAATGAACACTGAAGCTTTCTTT
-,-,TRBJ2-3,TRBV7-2,CASSLVFGSRADTQYF,TGTGCCAGCAGCTTAGTCTTTGGGAGTCGAGCAGATACGCAGTATTTT
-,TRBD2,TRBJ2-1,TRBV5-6,CASSLAGTNNEQFF,TGTGCCAGCAGCTTGGCCGGGACTAACAATGAGCAGTTCTTC
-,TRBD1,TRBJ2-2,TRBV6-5,CASRPGQGMTGELFF,TGTGCCAGCAGACCGGGACAGGGTATGACCGGGGAGCTGTTTTTT
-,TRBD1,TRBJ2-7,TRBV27,CASSNIGQGLSYEQYF,TGTGCCAGCAGCAATATAGGACAGGGTCTTTCCTACGAGCAGTACTTC
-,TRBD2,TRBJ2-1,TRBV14,CASSQFTSGSNEQFF,TGTGCCAGCAGCCAATTCACTAGCGGGAGCAATGAGCAGTTCTTC
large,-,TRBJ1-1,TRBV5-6,CASSLGTAMNTEAFF,TGTGCCAGCAGCTTGGGGACAGCCATGAACACTGAAGCTTTCTTT
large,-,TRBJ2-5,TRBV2,CASSSRAPRETQYF,TGTGCCAGCAGCTCAAGGGCCCCCCGGGAGACCCAGTACTTC
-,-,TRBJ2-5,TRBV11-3,CASSFGRGETETQYF,TGTGCCAGCAGCTTCGGCAGGGGCGAAACGGAGACCCAGTACTTC
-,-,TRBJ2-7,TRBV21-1,CASRGASYEQYF,TGTGCCAGCCGGGGAGCATCCTACGAGCAGTACTTC
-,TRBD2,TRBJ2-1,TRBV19,CASKREGSYNEQFF,TGTGCCTCGAAGCGGGAGGGCTCCTACAATGAGCAGTTCTTC
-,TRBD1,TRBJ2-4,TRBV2,CASIWDRGFDIQYF,TGTGCCAGCATCTGGGACAGGGGATTCGACATTCAGTACTTC
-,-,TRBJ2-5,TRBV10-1,CASSESIMGEIEETQYF,TGCGCCAGCAGTGAGTCGATTATGGGAGAGATAGAAGAGACCCAGTACTTC
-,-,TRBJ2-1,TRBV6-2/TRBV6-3,CASSSIPSGGFHNEQFF,TGTGCCAGCAGTTCAATCCCATCAGGTGGGTTCCACAATGAGCAGTTCTTC
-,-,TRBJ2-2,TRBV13,CASSLGSRRTGELFF,TGTGCCAGCAGCTTAGGTTCAAGACGGACCGGGGAGCTGTTTTTT
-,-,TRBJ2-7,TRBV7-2,CASSLSSQGAYEQYF,TGTGCCAGCAGCTTATCTTCACAGGGAGCCTACGAGCAGTACTTC
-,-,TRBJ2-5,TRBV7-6,CASSSTNPPGVETQYF,TGTGCCAGCAGCTCGACAAATCCCCCAGGGGTGGAGACCCAGTACTTC
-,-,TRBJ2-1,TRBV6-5,CASSYAGTSYNEQFF,TGTGCCAGCAGTTACGCCGGGACCTCCTACAATGAGCAGTTCTTC
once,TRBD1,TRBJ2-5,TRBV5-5,CASRWDRAETQYF,TGTGCCAGCAGGTGGGACAGGGCGGAGACCCAGTACTTC
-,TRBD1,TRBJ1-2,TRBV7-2,CANGNRGLGYTF,TGTGCCAACGGAAACAGGGGGCTTGGCTACACCTTC
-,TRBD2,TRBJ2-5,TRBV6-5,CASKRLAGGETQYF,TGTGCCAGCAAGCGACTAGCGGGAGGTGAGACCCAGTACTTC
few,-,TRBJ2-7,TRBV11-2,CASSGHYEQYF,TGTGCCAGCAGCGGTCACTACGAGCAGTACTTC
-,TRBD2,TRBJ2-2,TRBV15,CATSRDPTSGQNTGELFF,TGTGCCACCAGCAGAGATCCCACTAGCGGTCAGAACACCGGGGAGCTGTTTTTT
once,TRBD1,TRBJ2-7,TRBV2,CASKISGTGRVEQYF,TGTGCCAGCAAGATCTCCGGGACAGGGAGGGTGGAGCAGTACTTC
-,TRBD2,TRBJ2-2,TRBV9,CASSVDASGRPELFF,TGTGCCAGCAGCGTAGATGCTAGCGGGAGACCGGAGCTGTTTTTT
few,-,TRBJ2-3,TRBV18,CASSPRDGGTDTQYF,TGTGCCAGCTCACCCCGGGACGGGGGAACAGATACGCAGTATTTT
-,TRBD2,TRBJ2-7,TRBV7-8,CASSLALSGSSYEQYF,TGTGCCAGCAGCTTAGCGCTGAGCGGGAGCTCCTACGAGCAGTACTTC
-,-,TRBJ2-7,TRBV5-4,CASSQYEGSQDEQYF,TGTGCCAGCAGCCAGTATGAAGGTAGCCAGGACGAGCAGTACTTC
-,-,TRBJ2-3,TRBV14,CASSRVGQLADTQYF,TGTGCCAGCAGCCGAGTGGGGCAGCTCGCAGATACACAGTATTTT
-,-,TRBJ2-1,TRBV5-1,CASGDPGEADEQFF,TGCGCCAGCGGAGACCCCGGAGAGGCGGATGAGCAGTTCTTC
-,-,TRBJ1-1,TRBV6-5,CASRSQRYTEAFF,TGTGCCAGCCGCTCACAGAGATACACTGAAGCTTTCTTT
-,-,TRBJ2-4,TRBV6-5,CASSRKQGQNIQYF,TGTGCCAGCAGTAGAAAACAGGGACAAAACATTCAGTACTTC